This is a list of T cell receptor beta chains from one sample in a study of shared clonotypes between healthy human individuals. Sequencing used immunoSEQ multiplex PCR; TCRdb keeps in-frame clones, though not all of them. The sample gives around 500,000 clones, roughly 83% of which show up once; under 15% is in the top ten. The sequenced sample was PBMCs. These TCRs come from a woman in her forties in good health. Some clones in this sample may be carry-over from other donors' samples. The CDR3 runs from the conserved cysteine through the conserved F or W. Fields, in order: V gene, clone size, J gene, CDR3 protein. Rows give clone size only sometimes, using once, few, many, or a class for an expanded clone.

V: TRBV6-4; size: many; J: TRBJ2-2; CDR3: CASSDSGTPGELFF
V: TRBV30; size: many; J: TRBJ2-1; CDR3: CAADGEQFF
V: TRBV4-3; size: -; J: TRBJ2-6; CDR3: CASSRQVSSGANVLTF
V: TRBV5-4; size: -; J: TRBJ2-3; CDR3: CASSLETGTDTQYF
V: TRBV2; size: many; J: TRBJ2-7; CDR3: CASSVTSGGPYEQYF
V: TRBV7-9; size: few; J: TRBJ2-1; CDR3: CASSLVGEGPRNEQFF
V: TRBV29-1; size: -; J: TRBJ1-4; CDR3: CSAGATGEKLFF
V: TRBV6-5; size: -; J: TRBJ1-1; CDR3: CASSSAYTEAFF
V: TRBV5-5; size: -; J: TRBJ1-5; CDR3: CASSLGPSNQPQHF
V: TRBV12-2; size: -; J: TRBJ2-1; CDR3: CASRLVLTGYNEQFF
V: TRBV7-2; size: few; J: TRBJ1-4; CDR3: CASSLFPGGSGEKLFF
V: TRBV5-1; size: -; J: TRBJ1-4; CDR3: CASRDFGANEKLFF
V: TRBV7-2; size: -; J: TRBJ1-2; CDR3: CASSLERVSYTF
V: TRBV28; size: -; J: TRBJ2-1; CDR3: CASSFAGRSYNEQFF
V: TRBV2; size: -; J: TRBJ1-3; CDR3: CASSPQGGGNTIYF
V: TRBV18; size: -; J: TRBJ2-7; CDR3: CASSPRGRSYEQYF
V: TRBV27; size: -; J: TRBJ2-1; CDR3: CASRRTSGSNEQFF
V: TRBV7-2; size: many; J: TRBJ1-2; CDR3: CASRPTGYYGYTF
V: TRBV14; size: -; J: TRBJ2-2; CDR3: CASSPRGGRNTGELFF
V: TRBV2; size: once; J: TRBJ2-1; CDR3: CASSAGRGTYNEQFF
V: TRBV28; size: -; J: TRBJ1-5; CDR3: CASSLLSSNQPQHF
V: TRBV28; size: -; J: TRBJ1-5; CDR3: CATGPGEYSNQPQHF
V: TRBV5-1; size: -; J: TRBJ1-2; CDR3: CASSLAPGGVNYGYTF
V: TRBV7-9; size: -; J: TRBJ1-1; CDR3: CASSLWPPRGAEAFF
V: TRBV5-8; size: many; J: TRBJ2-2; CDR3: CASSFPTSGINTGELFF
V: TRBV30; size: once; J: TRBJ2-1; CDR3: CAWSAAEQFF
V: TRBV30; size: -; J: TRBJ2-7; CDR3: CAWRGTGSGYEQYF
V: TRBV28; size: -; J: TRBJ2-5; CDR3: CASSPPGRGQETQYF
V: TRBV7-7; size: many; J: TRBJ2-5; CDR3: CASSSMQGAETQYF
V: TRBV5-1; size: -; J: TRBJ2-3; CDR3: CASSSLTSGSGDTQYF
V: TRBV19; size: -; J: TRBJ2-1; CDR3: CASSPTLLQSPVFWFF
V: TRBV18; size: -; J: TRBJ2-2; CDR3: CASSTQGSVNTGELFF
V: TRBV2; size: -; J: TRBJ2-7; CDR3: CASSDSIGREQYF
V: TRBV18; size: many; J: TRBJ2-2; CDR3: CASSPPTSGRGELFF
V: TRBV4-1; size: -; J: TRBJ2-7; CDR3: CASSQDLAGRGTSEQYF
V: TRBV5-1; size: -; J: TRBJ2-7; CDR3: CASSLGLAGRYEQYF
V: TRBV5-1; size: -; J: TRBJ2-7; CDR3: CASRGEAGGSGEQYF
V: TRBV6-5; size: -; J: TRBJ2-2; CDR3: CASSYGQGETGELFF
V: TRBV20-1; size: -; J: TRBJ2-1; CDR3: CSAIGGHEQFF
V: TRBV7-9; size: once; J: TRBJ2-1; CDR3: CASSSLQGETQFF
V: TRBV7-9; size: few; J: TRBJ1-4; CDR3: CASSLDGGEKLFF
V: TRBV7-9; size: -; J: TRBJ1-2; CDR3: CASSLALGGEGSGYTF
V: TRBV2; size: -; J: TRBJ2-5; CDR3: CASTQQETQYF
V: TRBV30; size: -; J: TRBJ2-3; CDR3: CAWSGLAGADTQYF
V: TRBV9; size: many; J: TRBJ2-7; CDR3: CASSVGDRGLGEQYF
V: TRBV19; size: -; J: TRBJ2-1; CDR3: CASRLGLSSYNEQFF
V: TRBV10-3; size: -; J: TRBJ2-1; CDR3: CAISELGFSYNEQFF
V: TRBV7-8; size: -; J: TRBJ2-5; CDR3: CASSSQPGGETQYF
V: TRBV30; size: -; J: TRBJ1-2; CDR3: CAWRETDYYGYTF
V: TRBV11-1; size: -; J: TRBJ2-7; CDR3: CASSLTASPPLVGSYEQYF